The 9 T cell receptor beta chains below were found in one sample sequenced in a study of OX40 agonist ivuxolimab in advanced cancers. Libraries were built with the immunoSEQ multiplex PCR assay. Imported from immuneACCESS, the table was reduced by TCRdb to in-frame sequences with V and J called. These copies leave out some clones; in studies compared against another copy, an unresolved V gene accounts for under half, and the cause of the remainder is not known. This sample is represented by fewer than 95,000 clones; approximately 90% of them were singletons. The leading ten clones occupy about 0.73% of the sample. Sequencing was performed on CD4+ or CD8+ T cells sorted from blood, taken in a trial of the OX40 agonist ivuxolimab. The source is an adult with an advanced solid tumor such as melanoma, head and neck, liver or kidney cancer.

The chain has TRBV30 and TRBJ1-5; unclear D gene. The CDR3 runs 14 residues. The germline V gene encodes CDR1 GTSNPN and CDR2 SVGIG (reference sequence). V lost 2 bases to trimming and J lost 4 bases, with 12 bases between them. The CDR3 coding sequence is TGTGCCTGGAGTCTAGGAACACGGAATCAGCCCCAGCATTTT. Residues: CAWSLGTRNQPQHF.

The V call is TRBV7-3, the J call TRBJ2-3, with 12 bases matching TRBD2. Germline values: CDR1 SGHTA, CDR2 FQGTGA. V gave up 5 bases and J gave up 6 bases; unmatched junction bases: 9. This CDR3 comprises 16 residues. The CDR3 nucleotides read TGTGCCAGCAGCGCCAGACTAGCGGGAGAAAGGGATACGCAGTATTTT. Its protein is CASSARLAGERDTQYF.

This chain connects TRBV6-6 to TRBJ2-7; no reliable D call. Trimming removed 10 bases from V and 3 bases from J, with 16 bases in between. CDR1 MNHNY and CDR2 SVGAGI come from the germline V gene (reference sequence). CDR3 length: 13 amino acids. The CDR3 is CATSRTVIYEQYF. In nucleotides, the CDR3 is TGTGCCACCAGCCGGACGGTCATCTACGAGCAGTACTTC.

The V gene is TRBV18, the J gene TRBJ2-1, with D perhaps TRBD2 (6 bases). The length of the CDR3 is 15 residues. Per the germline V gene, CDR1 is KGHSH and CDR2 is LQKENI. V shed 3 bases and J shed 3 bases, with 12 bases lying between them. CDR3 sequence: CASSPQGRDYNEQFF. The CDR3 bases are TGTGCCAGCTCACCTCAAGGGCGGGACTACAATGAGCAGTTCTTC.

There are many counts of this clone. This sequence joins TRBV28 and TRBJ2-7; tentatively, D is TRBD2 (6 bases). Germline V gene data show CDR1 as MDHEN and CDR2 as SYDVKM. The CDR3 covers 15 residues. The ends were cut back, 2 bases at V and 3 bases at J, with 14 bases in the middle. The CDR3 protein is CASSLRGTPYYEQYF. In DNA form, the CDR3 reads TGTGCCAGCAGTTTACGCGGGACGCCCTACTACGAGCAGTACTTC. Together with reference TRBV28 and TRBJ2-7, the CDR3 gives the full variable domain: DVKVTQSSRYLVKRTGEKVFLECVQDMDHENMFWYRQDPGLGLRLIYFSYDVKMKEKGDIPEGYSVSREKKERFSLILESASTNQTSMYLCASSLRGTPYYEQYFGPGTRLTVT.

The chain combines TRBV7-2 with TRBJ2-1, with 8 bases identical to TRBD2. The CDR3 runs 15 residues. Germline CDR1 is SGHTA and CDR2 is FQGNSA. With V trimmed by 4 bases and J by 7 bases, 9 bases remained unmatched. CDR3 loop: CASSSGTRGGNEQFF. The CDR3 DNA reads as TGTGCCAGCAGCTCCGGGACTAGAGGGGGGAATGAGCAGTTCTTC.

V gene TRBV19 combines with J gene TRBJ2-2, with 9 bases lining up with TRBD1. The J segment lost 7 bases and the V segment lost 2 bases, leaving 5 bases of the junction unmatched. The CDR3 is 15 amino acids. The germline gives CDR1 LNHDA, CDR2 SQIVND (reference sequence). Here the CDR3 DNA reads TGTGCCAGTAGTATACGGACAGGGGCGGGCGGGGAGCTGTTTTTT. Translation gives CASSIRTGAGGELFF.

The chain's CDR3 is CASSWMGQSLEAFF. As DNA, the CDR3 is TGTGCCAGCAGCTGGATGGGACAGAGCCTCGAAGCTTTCTTT. This rearrangement joins TRBV7-2 to TRBJ1-1, with 7 positions matching TRBD1. This CDR3 contains 14 residues. Per germline, CDR1 SGHTA and CDR2 FQGNSA. With V trimmed by 4 bases and J by 8 bases, 10 bases remained unmatched.

The chain links TRBV5-6 to TRBJ2-7; 10 nucleotides align to TRBD2. Germline V gives CDR1 SGHDT, CDR2 YYEEEE. After removal of 3 bases from V and 3 bases from J, the junction contained 6 bases not matched to a gene. The CDR3 sequence is 15 residues long. The CDR3: CASSSGLAVDYEQYF. CDR3 sequence (DNA): TGTGCCAGCAGCTCTGGACTAGCGGTAGACTACGAGCAGTACTTC.